Below are 31 T cell receptor beta chains sequenced from a single sample in a study of T cell repertoires in cytomegalovirus infection. TCRdb used MiXCR to reprocess the reads, holding one entry per CDR3 protein. The sample contains about 230,000 distinct CDR3 sequences, over 20% of which appear only once. The specimen sequenced was CD8+ T cells from PBMCs. The receptor set was obtained from a human donor in good health (CMV status not recorded). Some clones in this sample may be carry-over from other donors' samples.

Ten or more counts support this clonotype. The chain joins TRBV12-3 or TRBV12-4 to TRBJ2-7; D remains unclear. The V end lost 3 bases, the J end lost 2 bases, and 17 bases lay between the germline ends. This CDR3 has 16 residues. CDR3 protein: CASSFEAGRRPYEQYF. In DNA form, the CDR3 reads TGTGCCAGCAGTTTTGAGGCAGGTAGGAGACCCTACGAGCAGTACTTC.

The V call is TRBV11-2, the J call TRBJ2-1; TRBD2 might be the D (5 bases). Per germline, CDR1 SGHAT and CDR2 FQNNGV. This CDR3 region has 13 residues. V was shortened by 2 bases and J by 8 bases, with 10 bases between the two germline ends. CDR3 protein: CASSLFGKDEQFF. The CDR3 DNA reads TGTGCCAGCAGCTTATTCGGGAAGGATGAGCAGTTCTTC.

This clonotype was found many times. This chain uses TRBV7-8 with TRBJ2-1; 8 bases match TRBD2. The CDR3 extends over 17 amino acids. CDR1 is SGHVS, CDR2 FQNEAQ, per germline. V shed 1 base, J shed 3 bases, and the junction held 8 bases outside the gene matches. CDR3 region: CASSLGRGGRSYNEQFF. Written as DNA, the CDR3 is TGTGCCAGCAGCTTAGGCCGGGGGGGCCGGAGCTACAATGAGCAGTTCTTC.

This clonotype was counted many times. The rearrangement uses TRBV11-2 and TRBJ1-1; no clear D gene. Germline V gene lookup returns CDR1 SGHAT and CDR2 FQNNGV. Trimming shortened V by 5 bases and J by 1 base, and 2 bases separated the two germline ends. The CDR3 consists of 11 residues. CDR3 coding DNA: TGTGCCAGCAGCGGGAACACTGAAGCTTTCTTT. It encodes CASSGNTEAFF.

The chain combines TRBV6-1 with TRBJ1-1, with 8 bases lining up with TRBD1. Germline V CDR1 and CDR2: MNHNS, SASEGT. The V gene end was trimmed by 8 bases and the J gene end by 0 bases; junction bases not matched to a gene: 26. The CDR3 sequence is 21 residues long. The CDR3 spells CASAVRRTGKRGLFMNTEAFF. The DNA for the CDR3 is TGTGCCAGCGCCGTGCGGAGGACAGGGAAGAGGGGGCTTTTCATGAACACTGAAGCTTTCTTT.

This clonotype turned up a few times. The V call is TRBV12-3 or TRBV12-4, the J call TRBJ2-2, with 8 bases aligning to TRBD1. The trim removed 4 bases at V and 6 bases at J, leaving 7 bases unmatched. The CDR3 is 15 residues long. The CDR3 nucleotides read TGTGCCAGCAGTTACGCAGGGGGCGTTCCCGGGGAGCTGTTTTTT. Protein: CASSYAGGVPGELFF.

This clonotype has a handful of counts. The CDR3 is CASSLGPVGELFF. The CDR3 DNA reads as TGTGCCAGCAGCTTAGGTCCCGTAGGGGAGCTGTTTTTT. The V call is TRBV7-6, the J call TRBJ2-2; D not resolved. Trimming left V 1 base short and J 8 bases short, with 8 bases between. Germline CDR1 is SGHVS and CDR2 is FNYEAQ. The CDR3 covers 13 residues. Supplemented by reference TRBV7-6 and TRBJ2-2, the full variable domain reads GAGVSQSPRYKVTKRGQDVALRCDPISGHVSLYWYRQALGQGPEFLTYFNYEAQQDKSGLPNDRFSAERPEGSISTLTIQRTEQRDSAMYRCASSLGPVGELFFGEGSRLTVL.

This chain uses TRBV7-6 with TRBJ2-1, with 8 bases fitting TRBD2. The trim removed 3 bases at V and 2 bases at J, leaving 6 bases unmatched. Looked up from germline, CDR1 is SGHVS and CDR2 is FNYEAQ. The CDR3 extends over 16 amino acids. In DNA, the CDR3 is TGTGCCAGCAGCTTTATCGGGGGGGCAACCTACAATGAGCAGTTCTTC. It translates to CASSFIGGATYNEQFF.

The chain recombines TRBV5-4 with TRBJ2-1; D remains unclear. The CDR3 is 13 residues long. The ends were cut back, 4 bases at V and 6 bases at J, with 11 bases in the middle. CDR1 is SGHNT, CDR2 YYREEE, per germline (reference sequence). The CDR3 region has the DNA TGTGCCAGCAGCCACCGTTCCCGCAATGAGCAGTTCTTC. Protein: CASSHRSRNEQFF.

This clonotype appeared many times. The V call is TRBV6-2 or TRBV6-3, the J call TRBJ2-3; the match to TRBD2 covers 7 bases. Trimming took 0 bases from V and 4 from J; bases not matched to a gene: 4. The CDR3 extends over 15 amino acids. Germline values: CDR1 MNHEY, CDR2 SVGEGT. CDR3 in amino acids: CASSYSETSPDTQYF. The CDR3 region has the DNA TGTGCCAGCAGTTACTCGGAGACTAGCCCAGATACGCAGTATTTT.

As for this clonotype: The junction departs from the called germline gene at one end, perhaps through a read error. The chain recombines TRBV7-4 with TRBJ2-4; possibly TRBD2 for D (6 bases). Germline V gives CDR1 SGHVT, CDR2 SQSDAQ. This CDR3 spans 16 amino acids. For the CDR3, the DNA is TGTGCCAGCAGCTTAGACGGACTATCCCACCAAAACTTTCAGTACTTC. Residues: CASSLDGLSHQNFQYF.

This clonotype was seen ten or more times. V gene TRBV13 combines with J gene TRBJ2-5; TRBD1 or TRBD2 may be the D gene (5 bases each). Trimming took 5 bases from V and 4 from J, leaving 20 bases between them. This CDR3 is built from 16 residues. Germline CDR1 and CDR2: PRHDT and FYEKMQ (reference sequence). The CDR3 protein is CASSPRGAGGLETQYF. The CDR3 coding sequence is TGTGCCAGCAGCCCCCGGGGCGCCGGAGGTTTAGAGACCCAGTACTTC.

V is TRBV6-4 and J is TRBJ2-2, with D uncertain. Germline V gives CDR1 MRHNA, CDR2 SNTAGT. The V end lost 0 bases, the J end lost 6 bases, and 8 bases lay between the germline ends. The CDR3 is 14 amino acids. In DNA form, the CDR3 reads TGTGCCAGCAGTGACTCGAACCAGGCCGGGGAGCTGTTTTTT. It codes for CASSDSNQAGELFF.

This clonotype was seen repeatedly, ten times or more. This chain joins TRBV5-4 and TRBJ2-1, with D maybe TRBD1 (6 bases). The V and J ends lost 4 bases and 8 bases respectively, with 13 bases between them. Germline values: CDR1 SGHNT, CDR2 YYREEE (reference sequence). This CDR3 is 13 amino acids long. The chain's CDR3 is CASSGTGWDEQFF. For the CDR3, the DNA is TGTGCCAGCAGCGGTACAGGGTGGGATGAGCAGTTCTTC.

This clonotype was found many times. The chain employs TRBV28 and TRBJ2-3; D uncertain. CDR1 is MDHEN and CDR2 is SYDVKM in the germline V gene. The CDR3 runs to 15 residues. Trimming took off 2 bases at V and 1 base at J, with 10 bases between the two ends. The DNA of the CDR3 is TGTGCCAGCAGTTTACCGGCAGGTCGCACAGATACGCAGTATTTT. Translation: CASSLPAGRTDTQYF.

This clonotype was counted only a few times. In DNA, the CDR3 is TGTGCCAGCAGCCCTAGAGGGGGGTTCTACGAGCAGTACTTC. It yields the protein CASSPRGGFYEQYF. The chain employs TRBV2 and TRBJ2-7; the D call may be TRBD1 or TRBD2 (6 bases each). This CDR3 is built from 14 residues. V was shortened by 6 bases and J by 3 bases, with 15 bases between the two germline ends. Germline CDR1 is SNHLY and CDR2 is FYNNEI.

The chain uses TRBV20-1 and TRBJ2-4; D unresolved. With 5 bases removed from V and 8 bases from J, the gap between germline ends came to 13 bases. The CDR3 loop spans 12 amino acids. Germline V gene data show CDR1 as DFQATT and CDR2 as SNEGSKA (reference sequence). CDR3 protein: CSAVPGGDIQYF. The CDR3 DNA sequence: TGCAGTGCTGTTCCGGGTGGGGACATTCAGTACTTC.

The chain is built from TRBV9 and TRBJ2-7; D perhaps matches TRBD2 (5 bases). Germline V gives CDR1 SGDLS, CDR2 YYNGEE. Trimming removed 3 bases from V and 6 bases from J, with 10 bases in between. This CDR3 is 12 amino acids long. CDR3 DNA sequence: TGTGCCAGCAGCGCCCGGGAAGGCGAGCAGTACTTC. Translation gives CASSAREGEQYF.

This clonotype has more than one count but fewer than ten. The chain recombines TRBV28 with TRBJ1-2; 10 bases fit TRBD1. V was clipped by 5 bases and J by 5 bases; unmatched bases: 5. This CDR3 contains 14 residues. Germline V gene sequence: CDR1 MDHEN, CDR2 SYDVKM. CDR3 sequence (DNA): TGTGCCAGCAGTGTCGGGACAGGGGCGTATGGCTACACCTTC. The encoded protein is CASSVGTGAYGYTF.

This clonotype has a count of ten or more. This rearrangement joins TRBV24-1 to TRBJ2-3; possible D gene TRBD2, 6 bases. The V gene's germline CDR1 is KGHDR and CDR2 SFDVKD. Deletions cut 2 bases from V and 0 bases from J, with 11 bases between. The length of the CDR3 is 16 residues. The CDR3 loop is CATSDSRGTSTDTQYF. For the CDR3, the DNA is TGTGCCACCAGTGATTCCCGGGGGACGAGCACAGATACGCAGTATTTT.

The chain combines TRBV7-9 with TRBJ1-1; D is unclear. There are 12 residues in the CDR3. Germline CDR1 reads SEHNR; CDR2 reads FQNEAQ (reference sequence). The V gene lost 3 bases and the J gene lost 5 bases, with 7 bases spanning the gap. The CDR3 reads CASSLMRTEAFF. CDR3 nucleotides: TGTGCCAGCAGCTTGATGCGGACTGAAGCTTTCTTT.

The rearrangement joins TRBV11-2 to TRBJ1-2, with unresolved D. Per the germline V gene, CDR1 is SGHAT and CDR2 is FQNNGV. This CDR3 contains 15 residues. Between the trimmed V and J ends, which lost 3 bases and 5 bases, there was a span of 16 bases. CDR3 DNA sequence: TGTGCCAGCAGCTTCAGTATATCCCCCCAGTATGGCTACACCTTC. Translated, it gives CASSFSISPQYGYTF.

This clonotype was counted ten times or more. The rearrangement joins TRBV7-6 to TRBJ2-3; tentative D call: TRBD1 (6 bases). The CDR3 has 13 residues. Trimming removed 2 bases at V and 3 bases at J, with 6 bases between. Per the germline V gene, CDR1 is SGHVS and CDR2 is FNYEAQ. CDR3 in amino acids: CASSLQGTDTQYF. Here the CDR3 DNA reads TGTGCCAGCAGCTTACAGGGGACAGATACGCAGTATTTT.

This rearrangement joins TRBV20-1 to TRBJ2-7; D may match TRBD1 or TRBD2 (6 bases each). Germline lookup yields CDR1 DFQATT and CDR2 SNEGSKA (reference sequence). Between the trimmed V and J ends, which lost 3 bases and 2 bases, there was a span of 8 bases. The CDR3 is 12 residues long. CDR3 loop: CSASGGPYEQYF. In DNA form, the CDR3 reads TGCAGTGCTAGCGGGGGCCCCTACGAGCAGTACTTC.

The table lists this clonotype with many counts. The V gene is TRBV25-1, the J gene TRBJ1-2, with TRBD1 matching 9 bases. The CDR3 runs 14 residues. With V trimmed by 6 bases and J by 5 bases, 7 bases remained unmatched. Germline-derived CDR1 and CDR2 are MGHDK and SYGVNS. This chain's CDR3 is CASSRDRDHYGYTF. In DNA form, the CDR3 reads TGTGCCAGCAGCCGGGACAGGGACCATTATGGCTACACCTTC.

V gene TRBV6-5 combines with J gene TRBJ2-2, with D unresolved. The CDR3 extends over 17 amino acids. Germline-derived CDR1 and CDR2 are MNHEY and SVGAGI. The germline V and J ends were trimmed by 0 bases and 4 bases, with 15 bases remaining between them. CDR3 bases: TGTGCCAGCAGTTACTCCCCCGACCCGGCTAGCACCGGGGAGCTGTTTTTT. It is translated as CASSYSPDPASTGELFF.

The rearrangement links TRBV29-1 to TRBJ1-1; no definite D call. V lost 6 bases and J 0 bases, leaving 8 bases between the germline ends. In germline, CDR1 is SQVTM, CDR2 ANQGSEA. CDR3 size: 12 residues. The CDR3 here is CSVVSLNTEAFF. The CDR3 region has the DNA TGCAGCGTCGTAAGCCTGAACACTGAAGCTTTCTTT.

The chain is built from TRBV19 and TRBJ2-1, with TRBD1 identical over 10 bases. Per germline, CDR1 LNHDA and CDR2 SQIVND (reference sequence). V dropped 3 bases and J dropped 5; count of bases not matched to a gene: 7. There are 16 residues in the CDR3. The CDR3 here is CASSIPPTGGNNEQFF. CDR3 nucleotide sequence: TGTGCCAGTAGTATCCCCCCGACAGGGGGCAACAATGAGCAGTTCTTC.

This clonotype was detected a few times. The V call is TRBV6-5, the J call TRBJ1-5; D is ambiguous. This CDR3 region has 14 residues. From germline, CDR1 is MNHEY and CDR2 SVGAGI. Trimming cost V 7 bases and J 0 bases, with 10 bases left between them. CDR3 protein: CASNLGPSNQPQHF. In DNA, the CDR3 is TGTGCCAGCAATCTGGGCCCTAGCAATCAGCCCCAGCATTTT.

The chain has TRBV29-1 and TRBJ1-1, with a possible D match to TRBD1 (5 bases). The germline V gene encodes CDR1 SQVTM and CDR2 ANQGSEA. CDR3 length: 15 residues. V lost 0 bases and J lost 3, with 14 bases in between. CDR3 region: CSVEDRQGGDTEAFF. In DNA form, the CDR3 reads TGCAGCGTTGAAGATCGGCAGGGTGGGGACACTGAAGCTTTCTTT.

Only a few counts were recorded for this clonotype. The V and J genes are TRBV7-9 and TRBJ2-1, with D possibly called TRBD1 or TRBD2 (5 bases each). Between the trimmed V and J ends, which lost 4 bases and 3 bases, there was a span of 13 bases. Germline V gives CDR1 SEHNR, CDR2 FQNEAQ (reference sequence). This CDR3 has 15 amino acids. The CDR3 sequence: CASSYPGTDYNEQFF. The CDR3 DNA follows: TGTGCCAGCAGCTACCCAGGGACGGACTACAATGAGCAGTTCTTC. The whole variable domain, filled in from reference TRBV7-9 and TRBJ2-1, reads DTGVSQNPRHKITKRGQNVTFRCDPISEHNRLYWYRQTLGQGPEFLTYFQNEAQLEKSRLLSDRFSAERPKGSFSTLEIQRTEQGDSAMYLCASSYPGTDYNEQFFGPGTRLTVL.